This T cell receptor beta chain was identified in a study of beta chain features in type 1 diabetes. Whole-study findings and limits: TCRB CDR3s from Type 1 diabetes patients were moderately but significantly shorter in all four CD4+ subsets. HLA effects on TCRB rearrangement stayed unresolved here. VDJ junctions sequenced from type 1 diabetes patients showed fewer insertions and more deletions.

Expressed TCRB transcripts were sequenced because the entire RNA isolate underwent reverse transcription. TCRdb's copy holds only in-frame clones and misses some; the assay was immunoSEQ multiplex PCR. The data contain 300,000 to 450,000 clones, 10% to 15% of them singletons. This CDR3 contains 13 residues. The V end lost 11 bases, the J end lost 5 bases, and 18 bases lay between the germline ends. CDR1 is ENHRY, CDR2 SYGVKD, per germline. The table lists this clone with a few counts. Its antigen remains unknown. The source is a woman under 30 with type 1 diabetes. The sample consisted of naive CD4+ T cells from blood. This rearrangement joins TRBV10-3 to TRBJ1-1; the D is unclear. CDR3 coding DNA: TGTGCCGTCGTGTCAACGCAGGCAACTGAAGCTTTCTTT. Its translation is CAVVSTQATEAFF.